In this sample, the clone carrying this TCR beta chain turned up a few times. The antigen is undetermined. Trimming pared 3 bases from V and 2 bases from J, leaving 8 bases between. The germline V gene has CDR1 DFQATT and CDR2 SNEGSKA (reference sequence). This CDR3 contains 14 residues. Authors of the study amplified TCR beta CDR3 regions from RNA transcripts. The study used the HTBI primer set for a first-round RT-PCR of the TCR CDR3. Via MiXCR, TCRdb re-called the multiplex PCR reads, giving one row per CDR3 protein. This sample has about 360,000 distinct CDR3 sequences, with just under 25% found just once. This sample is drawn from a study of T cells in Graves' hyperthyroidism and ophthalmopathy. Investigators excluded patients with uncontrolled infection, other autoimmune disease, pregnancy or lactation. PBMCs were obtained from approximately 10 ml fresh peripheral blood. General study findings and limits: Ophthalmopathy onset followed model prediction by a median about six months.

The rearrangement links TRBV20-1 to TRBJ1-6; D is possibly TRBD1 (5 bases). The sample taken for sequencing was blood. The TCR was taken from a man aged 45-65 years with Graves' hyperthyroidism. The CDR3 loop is CSASPRAYNSPLHF. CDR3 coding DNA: TGCAGTGCTAGCCCCAGGGCCTATAATTCACCCCTCCACTTT.